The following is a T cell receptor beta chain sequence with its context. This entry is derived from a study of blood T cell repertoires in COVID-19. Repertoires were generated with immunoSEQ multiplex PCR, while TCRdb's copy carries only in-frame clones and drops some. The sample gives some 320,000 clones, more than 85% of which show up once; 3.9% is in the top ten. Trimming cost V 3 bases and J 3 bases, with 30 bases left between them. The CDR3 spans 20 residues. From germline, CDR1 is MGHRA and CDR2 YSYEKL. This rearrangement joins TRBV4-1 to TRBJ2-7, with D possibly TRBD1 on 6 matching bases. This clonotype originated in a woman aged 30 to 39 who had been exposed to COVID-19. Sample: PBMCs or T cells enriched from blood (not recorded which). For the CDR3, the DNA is TGCGCCAGCAGCCAGTCAATGAGGACAGAAGGCCCCCCCGAAATCTACGAGCAGTACTTC. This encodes CASSQSMRTEGPPEIYEQYF.